These T cell receptor beta chains were read from a single sample in a study of shared clonotypes between healthy human individuals. The data were produced by immunoSEQ multiplex PCR, yet TCRdb's version contains in-frame clones alone and is incomplete. This table has 2 million to 2.5 million clones, 85% to 95% appearing once. Sequencing input: naive CD4+ T cells sorted from blood. Receptor source: a man aged 18 to 29 in good health. The CDR3 runs from the conserved cysteine through the conserved F or W. Fields, in order: D gene, J gene, V gene, clone size, CDR3 DNA, CDR3 protein. D genes are given only for firm matches. The size entry is marked missing in some rows and otherwise reads once, few, many or a size class.

>TRBD1|TRBJ2-2|TRBV29-1|-
TGCAGCGTCAAGGGACAGGGTTTAGACACCGGGGAGCTGTTTTTT
CSVKGQGLDTGELFF
>-|TRBJ2-7|TRBV27|once
TGTGCCAGCAGTTCCCTTGCGTCCTACGAGCAGTACTTC
CASSSLASYEQYF
>-|TRBJ1-5|TRBV6-1|-
TGTGCCAGCAGTGAAGCAAGGGTTGGGGTTAGCAATCAGCCCCAGCATTTT
CASSEARVGVSNQPQHF
>-|TRBJ2-3|TRBV6-1|-
TGTGCCAGCAGTGAACGGGTAGGAAGCACAGATACGCAGTATTTT
CASSERVGSTDTQYF
>TRBD2|TRBJ2-5|TRBV7-9|-
TGTGCCAGCAGCCCCAGACTAGCGGGAGGGGTAGAGCAAGAGACCCAGTACTTC
CASSPRLAGGVEQETQYF
>-|TRBJ2-3|TRBV18|-
TGTGCCAGCTCAGCAAAGACAGAGAGGGCGACAGATACGCAGTATTTT
CASSAKTERATDTQYF
>-|TRBJ2-7|TRBV12-5|-
TGTGCTAGTGGTTTGGGTCTCTGGGGCGAGCAGTACTTC
CASGLGLWGEQYF
>-|TRBJ2-5|TRBV7-7|-
TGTGCTAGCAGCTTTGGAAGGGTTGGGTCCGAAGAGACCCAGTACTTC
CASSFGRVGSEETQYF
>TRBD1|TRBJ2-4|TRBV6-6|once
TGTGCCAGCAGTTACTCGGGGACAGTCGGTACGAACATTCAGTACTTC
CASSYSGTVGTNIQYF
>-|TRBJ2-5|TRBV5-1|-
TGCGCCAGCAGCGACCAAGAGACCCAGTACTTC
CASSDQETQYF
>-|TRBJ2-1|TRBV6-1|few
TGTGCCAGCAGTGAAGGTAGCGGCTCCTACAATGAGCAGTTCTTC
CASSEGSGSYNEQFF
>TRBD2|TRBJ2-7|TRBV6-1|-
TGTGCCAGCAGTGTTGTCCGGACTAGCGGGATAACTGGAGAGCAGTACTTC
CASSVVRTSGITGEQYF
>-|TRBJ1-4|TRBV19|-
TGTGCCAGTAGTATACGTGGTGAAAAACTGTTTTTT
CASSIRGEKLFF
>TRBD1|TRBJ1-6|TRBV27|-
TGTGCCAGCTCCATTCGGGGACAGAGCTCCTATAATTCACCCCTCCACTTT
CASSIRGQSSYNSPLHF
>-|TRBJ2-7|TRBV7-2|-
TGTGCCAGCAGCAGTTGGGACGAGCAGTACTTC
CASSSWDEQYF
>-|TRBJ2-7|TRBV6-6|-
TGTGCCAGCAGTGCCCGAGACGAGCAGTACTTC
CASSARDEQYF
>TRBD1|TRBJ1-5|TRBV29-1|-
TGCAGCGTTAAACAGGGGGGCAATCAGCCCCAGCATTTT
CSVKQGGNQPQHF
>-|TRBJ2-3|TRBV29-1|-
TGCAGCGTTGAAGCAGGGCGTGGTACGCAGTATTTT
CSVEAGRGTQYF
>-|TRBJ2-7|TRBV25-1|-
TGTGCCAGCACGCGATCTGGGGCTAGGTCCTACGAGCAGTACTTC
CASTRSGARSYEQYF
>TRBD1|TRBJ1-5|TRBV23-1|-
TGCGCCAGCAGTCAATTCATACTATACAGGGGGCGAAATCAGCCCCAGCATTTT
CASSQFILYRGRNQPQHF
>-|TRBJ2-3|TRBV5-4|-
TGTGCCAGCAGCTTGGGAGGGCAGGGCGGAGATACGCAGTATTTT
CASSLGGQGGDTQYF
>-|TRBJ1-6|TRBV2|-
TGTGCCAGCAGCTCGGGGCAAAAAGGAGGCTACTATAATTCACCCCTCCACTTT
CASSSGQKGGYYNSPLHF
>-|TRBJ1-2|TRBV25-1|-
TGTGCCAGCAGTGAATCCGGAGGGGACCGGGGGTATGGCTACACCTTC
CASSESGGDRGYGYTF
>-|TRBJ1-2|TRBV7-9|-
TGTGCCAGCAGCTTAGGAAATAACAGGCAAGGGGACTTC
CASSLGNNRQGDF
>-|TRBJ1-1|TRBV12-5|-
TGTGCTAGTGGTTTGGTTACAGGAGGGGGTCGAGGTGAAGCTTTCTTT
CASGLVTGGGRGEAFF
>TRBD1|TRBJ2-7|TRBV4-1|-
TGCGCCAGCAGCCACCACCCTAGGGGACAGGACTACGAGCAGTACTTC
CASSHHPRGQDYEQYF
>TRBD2|TRBJ2-7|TRBV6-5|few
TGTGCCAGCAGTCGACTAGCGGGGATCTACGAGCAGTACTTC
CASSRLAGIYEQYF
>TRBD1|TRBJ2-7|TRBV4-1|-
TGCGCCAGCAGCCAAGAATTGACAGGGTCTGTAGACGAGCAGTACTTC
CASSQELTGSVDEQYF
>-|TRBJ2-5|TRBV9|-
TGTGCCAGCAGCGTAGATGGCAGGGCTCAAGAGACCCAGTACTTC
CASSVDGRAQETQYF
>TRBD1|TRBJ2-3|TRBV5-4|-
TGTGCCAGCATCCGGGACAGGGGCACAGATACGCAGTATTTT
CASIRDRGTDTQYF
>TRBD1|TRBJ2-7|TRBV11-2|-
TGTGCCAGCAGCTCCGGGACAGGGTCGTACGAGCAGTACTTC
CASSSGTGSYEQYF
>TRBD2|TRBJ2-1|TRBV18|once
TGTGCCAGCTCCCGTAGCGGGGGGCCCTACAATGAGCAGTTCTTC
CASSRSGGPYNEQFF
>-|TRBJ2-2|TRBV27|-
TGTGCCAGCAGGGCCACCAAGAGGGGTCCCACCGGGGAGCTGTTTTTT
CASRATKRGPTGELFF
>-|TRBJ1-4|TRBV18|-
TGTGCCAGCTCACCGGGCGGGGCCGGAACTAATGAAAAACTGTTTTTT
CASSPGGAGTNEKLFF
>-|TRBJ2-5|TRBV5-4|-
TGTGCCAGCAGCTTGCGAGCCACAGAGACCCAGTACTTC
CASSLRATETQYF
>-|TRBJ2-5|TRBV19|-
TGTGCCAGTAGTATATCGGCGAAGGGGCAAGAGACCCAGTACTTC
CASSISAKGQETQYF
>-|TRBJ2-5|TRBV5-1|-
TGCGCCAGCAGCTTGGGCAACTTACAAGAGACCCAGTACTTC
CASSLGNLQETQYF
>-|TRBJ2-7|TRBV28|-
TGTGCCAGCAGTCCCGGTACCACCTACGAGCAGTACTTC
CASSPGTTYEQYF